This entry describes one T cell receptor beta chain. Sequencing used immunoSEQ multiplex PCR; TCRdb keeps in-frame clones, though not all of them. This repertoire shows about 150,000 clones, 75% to 90% found once; its top ten account for around 8%. This sample stems from a study of blood T cell repertoires in COVID-19. CDR1 is KGHSH and CDR2 is LQKENI in the germline V gene. Deletions cut 3 bases from V and 6 bases from J, with 8 bases between. CDR3 length equals 13 residues. This chain joins TRBV18 and TRBJ2-2; a weak D match, TRBD2 (5 bases). What was sequenced was peripheral blood. This sequence was found in a woman aged 60-75 years with COVID-19, enrolled during active disease. CDR3 bases: TGTGCCAGCTCACCGGAGGAGGCCGGGGAGCTGTTTTTT. Translation gives CASSPEEAGELFF. The variable domain in full, with the rest retrieved from reference TRBV18 and TRBJ2-2, is NAGVMQNPRHLVRRRGQEARLRCSPMKGHSHVYWYRQLPEEGLKFMVYLQKENIIDESGMPKERFSAEFPKEGPSILRIQQVVRGDSAAYFCASSPEEAGELFFGEGSRLTVL.